This T cell receptor (beta chain) was captured by sequencing in a study of shared clonotypes between healthy human individuals. Here immunoSEQ multiplex PCR was the method, and the copy in TCRdb shows in-frame clones only, minus some. In the table there are approximately 1.4 million clones, around 98% of which are singletons. Germline V gives CDR1 PRHDT, CDR2 FYEKMQ (reference sequence). With V trimmed by 3 bases and J by 7 bases, 15 bases remained unmatched. The CDR3 is 17 amino acids. This TCR derives from a man aged 25 to 40 in good health. The sequenced sample consisted of naive CD4+ T cells sorted from blood. Subset meaning: CD45RA+ positively selected. The chain has TRBV13 and TRBJ2-1; 7 bases are shared with TRBD2. CDR3 sequence reads: CASSFRTLAGLRNEQFF. CDR3 bases: TGTGCCAGCAGCTTCCGAACATTAGCGGGCCTGAGGAATGAGCAGTTCTTC. Looking up the rest from reference TRBV13 and TRBJ2-1 gives the full variable domain: AAGVIQSPRHLIKEKRETATLKCYPIPRHDTVYWYQQGPGQDPQFLISFYEKMQSDKGSIPDRFSAQQFSDYHSELNMSSLELGDSALYFCASSFRTLAGLRNEQFFGPGTRLTVL.